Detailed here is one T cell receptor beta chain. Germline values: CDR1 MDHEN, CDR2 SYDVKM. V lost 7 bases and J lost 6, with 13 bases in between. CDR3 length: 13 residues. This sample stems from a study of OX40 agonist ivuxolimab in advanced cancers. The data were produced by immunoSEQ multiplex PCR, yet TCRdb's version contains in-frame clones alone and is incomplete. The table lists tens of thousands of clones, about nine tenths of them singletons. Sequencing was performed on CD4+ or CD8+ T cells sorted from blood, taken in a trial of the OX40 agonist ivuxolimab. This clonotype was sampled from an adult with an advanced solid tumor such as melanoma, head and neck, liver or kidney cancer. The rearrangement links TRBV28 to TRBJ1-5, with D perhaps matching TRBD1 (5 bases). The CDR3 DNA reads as TGTGCCAGCAAATTTCAAGGGACTCAGCCCCAGCATTTT. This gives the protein CASKFQGTQPQHF. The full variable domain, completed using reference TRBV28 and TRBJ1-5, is DVKVTQSSRYLVKRTGEKVFLECVQDMDHENMFWYRQDPGLGLRLIYFSYDVKMKEKGDIPEGYSVSREKKERFSLILESASTNQTSMYLCASKFQGTQPQHFGDGTRLSIL.